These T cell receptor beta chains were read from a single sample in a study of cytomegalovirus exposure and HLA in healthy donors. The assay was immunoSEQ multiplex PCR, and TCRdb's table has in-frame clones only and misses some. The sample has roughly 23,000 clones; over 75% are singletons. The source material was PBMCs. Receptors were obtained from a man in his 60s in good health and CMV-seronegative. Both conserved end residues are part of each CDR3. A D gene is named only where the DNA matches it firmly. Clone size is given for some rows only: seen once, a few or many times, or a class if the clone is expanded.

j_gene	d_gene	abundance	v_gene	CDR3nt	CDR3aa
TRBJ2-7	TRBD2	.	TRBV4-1	TGCGCCAGCAGCCAAGAAACCCTCAGCGGGAGGCGTTACGAGCAGTACTTC	CASSQETLSGRRYEQYF
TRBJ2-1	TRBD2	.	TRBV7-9	TGTGCCAGCAGCGTAGCTAGCGGGAGGATCTACAATGAGCAGTTCTTC	CASSVASGRIYNEQFF
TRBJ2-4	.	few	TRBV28	TGTGCCAGCAGTAACGCCCTTGGGAGGAAACTAGCCAAAAACATTCAGTACTTC	CASSNALGRKLAKNIQYF
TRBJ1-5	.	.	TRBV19	TGTGCCAGTAGTAGAGGTGGTTCTTATAGCAATCAGCCCCAGCATTTT	CASSRGGSYSNQPQHF
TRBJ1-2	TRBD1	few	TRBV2	TGTGCCAGCAGTCACCCGGGCGTGGCAGGGGGCTATGGCTACACCTTC	CASSHPGVAGGYGYTF
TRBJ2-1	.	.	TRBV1	TGCACCAGCAGCCAAGGTCTAGCGGGAGACCACAATGAGCAGTTCTTC	CTSSQGLAGDHNEQFF
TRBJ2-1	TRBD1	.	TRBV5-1	TGCGCCAGCAGCTTGGTGCAGGGGGCGTTTTACAATGAGCAGTTCTTC	CASSLVQGAFYNEQFF
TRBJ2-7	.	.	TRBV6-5	TGTGCCAGCAGTTACTCCGGGACTGATTACGAGCAGTACTTC	CASSYSGTDYEQYF
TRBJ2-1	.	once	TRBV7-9	TGTGCCAGCAGCTTAGCGGGGGGAGACAATGAGCAGTTCTTC	CASSLAGGDNEQFF
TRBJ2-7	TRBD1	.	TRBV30	TGTGCCTGGAGTCAACGGGACAGGGGGCGCTACGAGCAGTACTTC	CAWSQRDRGRYEQYF
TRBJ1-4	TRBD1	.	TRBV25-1	TGTGCCAGCAGTGAGCCGACAGGGTATAGAATAGCTAATGAAAAACTGTTTTTT	CASSEPTGYRIANEKLFF
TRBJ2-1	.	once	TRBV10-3	TGTGCCATCAGTGAGTCGACTGGGGCGAGGTTCTTC	CAISESTGARFF
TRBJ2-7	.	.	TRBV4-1	TGCGCCAGCAGCCAGGGTCCGAGGGGGTCGGCCTACGAGCAGTACTTC	CASSQGPRGSAYEQYF
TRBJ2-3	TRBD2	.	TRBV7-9	TGTGCCAGCAGACGACTAGCGGGGGAGTACACAGATACGCAGTATTTT	CASRRLAGEYTDTQYF
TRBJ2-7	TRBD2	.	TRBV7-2	TGTGCCAGCAGCTTCCGCGGGAGCGTAGTGCAGTACTTC	CASSFRGSVVQYF
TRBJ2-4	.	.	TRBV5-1	TGCGCCAGCAGCGTAGGAGGGGCTGCCAAAAACATTCAGTACTTC	CASSVGGAAKNIQYF
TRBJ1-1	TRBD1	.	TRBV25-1	TGTGCCAGCAGTGATCCGGGACAGGGGAACACTGAAGCTTTCTTT	CASSDPGQGNTEAFF
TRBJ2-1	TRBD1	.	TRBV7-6	TGTGCCAGCAGCCACGGACAGGCCTACAATGAGCAGTTCTTC	CASSHGQAYNEQFF
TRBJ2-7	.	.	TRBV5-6	TGTGCCAGCAGCTCAAGCCTCTACGAGCAGTACTTC	CASSSSLYEQYF
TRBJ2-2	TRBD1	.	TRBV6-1	TGTGCCAGCAGGGACAGGGGGAGATCCGGGGAGCTGTTTTTT	CASRDRGRSGELFF
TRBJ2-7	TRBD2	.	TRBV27	TGTGCCAGCACGAGCAGGACTAGCGGACCTAATTCCTACGAGCAGTACTTC	CASTSRTSGPNSYEQYF
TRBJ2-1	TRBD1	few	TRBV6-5	TGTGCCAGCAGTCCCCCGGGACAGGCCTACAATGAGCAGTTCTTC	CASSPPGQAYNEQFF
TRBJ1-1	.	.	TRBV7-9	TGTGCCAGCAGCTCGCCCCGATCCTGGAGGAACACTGAAGCTTTCTTT	CASSSPRSWRNTEAFF
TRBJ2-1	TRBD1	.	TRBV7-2	TGTGCCAGCAGCTTAACTTACGGGACAGGATATTACAATGAGCAGTTCTTC	CASSLTYGTGYYNEQFF
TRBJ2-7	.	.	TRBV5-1	TGCGCCAGCAGCTTAGGGGATCCCTACGAGCAGTACTTC	CASSLGDPYEQYF
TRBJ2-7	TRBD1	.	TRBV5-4	TGTGCCAGCAGCTCGACAGGGACGCAGTACTTC	CASSSTGTQYF
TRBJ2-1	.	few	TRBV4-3	TGCGCCAGCAGCCAAGACAGGGGCGCCAGCTCCTACAATGAGCAGTTCTTC	CASSQDRGASSYNEQFF
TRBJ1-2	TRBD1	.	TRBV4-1	TGCGCCAGCAGCCTGGACAGGGCTTCCTATGGCTACACCTTC	CASSLDRASYGYTF
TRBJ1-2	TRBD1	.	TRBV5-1	TGCGCCAGCAGCTTGGCCAATTCGGCCAGGGGGTCAGTTAACTATGGCTACACCTTC	CASSLANSARGSVNYGYTF
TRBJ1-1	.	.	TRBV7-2	TGTGCCAGCACCACAAGGAACACTGAAGCTTTCTTT	CASTTRNTEAFF
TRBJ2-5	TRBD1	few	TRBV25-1	TGTGCCAGCAGTGAAAATCGACAGGGAGAGACCCAGTACTTC	CASSENRQGETQYF
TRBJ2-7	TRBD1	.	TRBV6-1	TGTGCCAGCAGTGAAGCGTCCCTCAGGGACAGGACCTACGAGCAGTACTTC	CASSEASLRDRTYEQYF
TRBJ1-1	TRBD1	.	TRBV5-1	TGCGCCAGCAGCTTGATAGGAAGACCTCAGGGGGCGAACACTGAAGCTTTCTTT	CASSLIGRPQGANTEAFF
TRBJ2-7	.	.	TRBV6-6	TGTGCCAGCAGTTACAGCGACAGCAACTACGAGCAGTACTTC	CASSYSDSNYEQYF
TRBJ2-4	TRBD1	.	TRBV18	TGTGCCAGCTCACCGACAGGGTCGGCCAAAAACATTCAGTACTTC	CASSPTGSAKNIQYF
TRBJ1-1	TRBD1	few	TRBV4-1	TGCGCCAGCAGCCATGGGACAGGGGCTTTCTTT	CASSHGTGAFF
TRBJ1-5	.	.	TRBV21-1	TGTGCCAGCAGCAAAGAGGGGCGGCTATCTAGCAATCAGCCCCAGCATTTT	CASSKEGRLSSNQPQHF
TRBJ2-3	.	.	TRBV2	TGTGCCAGCAGCAGCCGGGGGACAGATACGCAGTATTTT	CASSSRGTDTQYF
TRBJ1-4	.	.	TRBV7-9	TGTGCCAGCAGCTTAGTCGGGGGGAATAATGAAAAACTGTTTTTT	CASSLVGGNNEKLFF
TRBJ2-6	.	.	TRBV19	TGTGCCAGTAGTATTCAGGGTGCTGGGGCCAACGTCCTGACTTTC	CASSIQGAGANVLTF